The source of this T cell receptor beta chain is a study of CD8 T cells in Susac syndrome. This clonotype was observed a handful of times. TCR beta sequencing covered blood CD8+ and CD4+ T cells. The multiple sclerosis controls were treatment-naive patients affected by stable or active relapsing-remitting disease. TEMRA cells were enriched by FACS, and CD4+ and CD8+ T cells were negatively isolated. cDNA came from approximately 0.5 to 1 ug RNA primed by random hexamers. The authors amplified TCR beta CDR3 across 54 Vbeta and 13 Jbeta using immunoSEQ multiplex PCR. TCRdb itself ran the immunoSEQ multiplex PCR reads through MiXCR, one entry per CDR3 protein. The sample lists about 280,000 distinct CDR3 sequences; around 83% were seen once. V was clipped by 4 bases and J by 3 bases, with 10 bases between them. Germline CDR1 MNHEY, CDR2 SVGAGI. The CDR3 length is 13 residues.

The sample consisted of CD8+ T cells from PBMCs. This sequence was found in a human donor with multiple sclerosis. V usage is TRBV6-5 and J usage is TRBJ2-7; no reliable D call. CDR3 DNA sequence: TGTGCCAGCAGTTCAGGCTTCCTCTACGAGCAGTACTTC. This encodes CASSSGFLYEQYF.